This record covers a single TCR beta chain. Sequenced by immunoSEQ multiplex PCR; TCRdb stores in-frame clones only, minus some. The sample records about 85,000 clones, almost 90% being singletons. The CDR3 extends over 12 amino acids. V shed 1 base and J shed 7 bases, with 7 bases lying between them. The source of the sample is a study of blood T cell repertoires in COVID-19. At the level of the study: T cells, B-cell-depleted T cells, or PBMCs supplied cDNA or gDNA.

Sequenced sample: peripheral blood. The TCR originated in a woman of 80 years or more with acute or convalescent COVID-19. The chain carries TRBV12-3 or TRBV12-4 and TRBJ1-2; no firm D call. The CDR3 region is CASSLGGLGYTF. The CDR3 coding sequence is TGTGCCAGCAGTTTAGGAGGTCTTGGCTACACCTTC.